Below, one T cell receptor beta chain is given with its context. The antigen is undetermined. Trimming cost V 3 bases and J 3 bases, with 5 bases left between them. From germline, CDR1 is DFQATT and CDR2 SNEGSKA (reference sequence). CDR3 size: 11 residues. The immunoSEQ assay was v3. Data came from immunoSEQ multiplex PCR; TCRdb stores just in-frame clones and leaves some out. This sample has more than 20,000 clones, with around 79% found just once. This record belongs to a study of TIL therapy for anti-PD-1-resistant metastatic lung cancer. Study-level background: Tumors were harvested before any PD-1/PD-L1 blockade. Median patient age was about 50, ranging 38-75 years. Most patients had lung adenocarcinoma.

Documented time point: pre-treatment sample, taken before nivolumab and TIL therapy. General study points: The cohort had more treatment-naive, never-smoker and oncogene-addicted patients than typical.

Sequences were derived from blood, sampled at baseline. The V and J genes are TRBV20-1 and TRBJ1-1, with D uncertain. The receptor was isolated from a person aged 25-85 years with non-small cell lung cancer. This chain's CDR3 is CSARSDTEAFF. CDR3 nucleotide sequence: TGCAGTGCTAGGAGTGACACTGAAGCTTTCTTT.